This TCR beta chain was profiled in a study of cytomegalovirus exposure and HLA in healthy donors. This CDR3 spans 15 amino acids. Germline values: CDR1 LNHDA, CDR2 SQIVND (reference sequence). V lost 3 bases and J lost 4; bases outside the gene matches: 4. Comments on this clone: Antigen: not known.

Libraries were prepared by immunoSEQ multiplex PCR; TCRdb keeps only in-frame clonotypes and omits some of them. This sample has hundreds of thousands of clones, with approximately 88% found just once. General study results and limits: Many donors shared some public TCRs, even though most TCR sequences were rare. Overall, around 150 TCR beta chains were annotated as cytomegalovirus-associated. According to reports, the classifier identified cytomegalovirus status with high specificity and sensitivity.

Specimen: PBMCs. The gene calls are TRBV19 and TRBJ2-1; 9 positions agree with TRBD2. The receptor comes from a woman younger than 30 in good health and CMV-seronegative. CDR3 bases: TGTGCCAGTAGTATCGGACTAGCGCAATACAATGAGCAGTTCTTC. Its protein product is CASSIGLAQYNEQFF.